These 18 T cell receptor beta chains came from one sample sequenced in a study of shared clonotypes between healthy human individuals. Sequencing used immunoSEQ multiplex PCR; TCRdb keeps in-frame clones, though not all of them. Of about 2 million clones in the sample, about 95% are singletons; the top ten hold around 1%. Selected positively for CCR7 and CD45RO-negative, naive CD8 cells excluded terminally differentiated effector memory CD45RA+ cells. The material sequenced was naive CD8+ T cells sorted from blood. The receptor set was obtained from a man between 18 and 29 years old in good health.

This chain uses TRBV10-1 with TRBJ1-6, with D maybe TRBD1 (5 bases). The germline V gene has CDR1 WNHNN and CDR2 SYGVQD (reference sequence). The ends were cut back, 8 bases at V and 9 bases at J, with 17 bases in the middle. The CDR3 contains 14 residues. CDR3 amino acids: CASPGGTNVSPLHF. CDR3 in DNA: TGCGCCAGCCCCGGGGGGACTAACGTTTCACCCCTCCACTTT.

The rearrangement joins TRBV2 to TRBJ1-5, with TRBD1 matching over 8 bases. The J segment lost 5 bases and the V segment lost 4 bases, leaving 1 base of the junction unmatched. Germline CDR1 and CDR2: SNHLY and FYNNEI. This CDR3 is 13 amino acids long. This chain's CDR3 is CASSGTGYQPQHF. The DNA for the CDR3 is TGTGCCAGCAGTGGGACAGGGTATCAGCCCCAGCATTTT.

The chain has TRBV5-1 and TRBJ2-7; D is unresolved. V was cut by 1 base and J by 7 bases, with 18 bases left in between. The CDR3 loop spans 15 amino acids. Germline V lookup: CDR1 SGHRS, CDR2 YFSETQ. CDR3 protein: CASSLFTSSRSEQYF. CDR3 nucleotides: TGCGCCAGCAGCTTGTTTACTTCGAGTCGGTCAGAGCAGTACTTC.

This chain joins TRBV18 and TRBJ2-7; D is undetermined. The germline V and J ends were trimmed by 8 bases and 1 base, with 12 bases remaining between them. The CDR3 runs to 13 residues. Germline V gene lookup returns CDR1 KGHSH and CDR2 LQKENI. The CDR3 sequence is CASHEPRSYEQYF. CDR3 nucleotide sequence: TGTGCCAGCCACGAACCCAGGTCCTACGAGCAGTACTTC.

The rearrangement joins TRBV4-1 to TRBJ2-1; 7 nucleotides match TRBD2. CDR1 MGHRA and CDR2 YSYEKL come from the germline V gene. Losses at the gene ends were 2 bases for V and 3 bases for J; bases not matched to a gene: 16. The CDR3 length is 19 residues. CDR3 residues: CASSQILASPASVYNEQFF. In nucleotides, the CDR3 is TGCGCCAGCAGCCAAATACTAGCGTCCCCGGCATCGGTCTACAATGAGCAGTTCTTC.

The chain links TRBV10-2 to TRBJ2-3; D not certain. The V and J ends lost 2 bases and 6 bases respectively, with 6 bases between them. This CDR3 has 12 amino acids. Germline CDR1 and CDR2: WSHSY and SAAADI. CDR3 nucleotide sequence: TGCGCCAGCAGTGAGGCCGCCGATACGCAGTATTTT. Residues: CASSEAADTQYF.

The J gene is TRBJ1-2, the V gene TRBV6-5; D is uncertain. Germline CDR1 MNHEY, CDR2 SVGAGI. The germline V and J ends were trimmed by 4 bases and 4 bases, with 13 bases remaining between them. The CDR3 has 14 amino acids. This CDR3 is CASSLVADLYGYTF. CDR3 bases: TGTGCCAGCAGTTTGGTCGCCGATCTCTATGGCTACACCTTC.

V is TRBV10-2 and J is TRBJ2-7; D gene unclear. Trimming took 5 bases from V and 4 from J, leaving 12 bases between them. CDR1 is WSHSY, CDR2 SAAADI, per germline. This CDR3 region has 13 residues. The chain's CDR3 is CASSTDGVYEQYF. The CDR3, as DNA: TGCGCCAGCAGTACAGATGGAGTTTACGAGCAGTACTTC.

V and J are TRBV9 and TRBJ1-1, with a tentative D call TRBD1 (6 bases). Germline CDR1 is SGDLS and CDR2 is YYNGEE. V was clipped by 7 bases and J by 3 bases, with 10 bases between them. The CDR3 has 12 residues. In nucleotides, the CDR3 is TGTGCCAGCTCGGGGGCTTACACTGAAGCTTTCTTT. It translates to CASSGAYTEAFF.

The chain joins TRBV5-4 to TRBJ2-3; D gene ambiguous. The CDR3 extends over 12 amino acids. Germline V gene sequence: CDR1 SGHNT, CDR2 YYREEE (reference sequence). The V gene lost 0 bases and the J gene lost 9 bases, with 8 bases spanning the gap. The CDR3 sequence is CASSLGTPTQYF. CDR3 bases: TGTGCCAGCAGCTTGGGGACGCCGACGCAGTATTTT.

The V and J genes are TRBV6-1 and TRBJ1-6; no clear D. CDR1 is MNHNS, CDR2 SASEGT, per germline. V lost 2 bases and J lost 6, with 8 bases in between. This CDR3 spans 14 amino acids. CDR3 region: CASSEPYVNSPLHF. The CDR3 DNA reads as TGTGCCAGCAGTGAACCCTATGTTAATTCACCCCTCCACTTT.

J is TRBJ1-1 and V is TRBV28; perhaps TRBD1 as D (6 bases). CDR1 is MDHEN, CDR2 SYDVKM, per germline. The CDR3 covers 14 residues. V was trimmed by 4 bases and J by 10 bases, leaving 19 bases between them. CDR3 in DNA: TGTGCCAGCAGTTCCTCCCCCCTGGGGGGCGTAGCTTTCTTT. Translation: CASSSSPLGGVAFF.

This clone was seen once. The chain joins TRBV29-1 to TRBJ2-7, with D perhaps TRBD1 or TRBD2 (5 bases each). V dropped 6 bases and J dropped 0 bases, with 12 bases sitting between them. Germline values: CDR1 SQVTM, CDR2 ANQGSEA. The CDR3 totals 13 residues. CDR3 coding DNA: TGCAGCGTGGGGGTTAGCGACTCCTACGAGCAGTACTTC. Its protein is CSVGVSDSYEQYF.

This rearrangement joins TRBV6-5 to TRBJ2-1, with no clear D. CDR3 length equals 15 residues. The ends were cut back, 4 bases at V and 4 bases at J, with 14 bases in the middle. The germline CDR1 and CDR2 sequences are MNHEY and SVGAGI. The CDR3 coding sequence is TGTGCCAGCAGTTCCCTCCGGACGGCATACAATGAGCAGTTCTTC. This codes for CASSSLRTAYNEQFF.

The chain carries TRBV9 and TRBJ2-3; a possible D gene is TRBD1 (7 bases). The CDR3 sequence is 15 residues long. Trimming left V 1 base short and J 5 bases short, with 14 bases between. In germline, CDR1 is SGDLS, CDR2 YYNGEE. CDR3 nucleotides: TGTGCCAGCAGCGTACCCCAGGGGGGAGTAGATACGCAGTATTTT. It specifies CASSVPQGGVDTQYF.

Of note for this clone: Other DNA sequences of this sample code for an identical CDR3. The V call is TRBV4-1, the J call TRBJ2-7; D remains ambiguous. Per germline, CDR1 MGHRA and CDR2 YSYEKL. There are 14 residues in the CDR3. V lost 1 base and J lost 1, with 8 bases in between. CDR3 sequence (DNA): TGCGCCAGCAGCCAAGCGGGCCTTTCCTACGAGCAGTACTTC. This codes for CASSQAGLSYEQYF.

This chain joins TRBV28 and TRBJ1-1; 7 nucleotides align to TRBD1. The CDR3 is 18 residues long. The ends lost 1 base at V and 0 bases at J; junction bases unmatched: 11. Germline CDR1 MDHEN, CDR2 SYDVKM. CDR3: CASSLFPGQRTLNTEAFF. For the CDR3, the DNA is TGTGCCAGCAGTTTATTCCCGGGACAGAGAACGCTGAACACTGAAGCTTTCTTT.

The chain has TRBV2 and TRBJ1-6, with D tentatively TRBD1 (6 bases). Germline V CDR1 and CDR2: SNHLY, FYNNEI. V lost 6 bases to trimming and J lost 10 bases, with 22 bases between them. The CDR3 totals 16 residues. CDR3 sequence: CASRGTGQPKESPLHF. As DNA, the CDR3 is TGTGCCAGCAGAGGAACAGGGCAGCCAAAGGAGTCACCCCTCCACTTT.